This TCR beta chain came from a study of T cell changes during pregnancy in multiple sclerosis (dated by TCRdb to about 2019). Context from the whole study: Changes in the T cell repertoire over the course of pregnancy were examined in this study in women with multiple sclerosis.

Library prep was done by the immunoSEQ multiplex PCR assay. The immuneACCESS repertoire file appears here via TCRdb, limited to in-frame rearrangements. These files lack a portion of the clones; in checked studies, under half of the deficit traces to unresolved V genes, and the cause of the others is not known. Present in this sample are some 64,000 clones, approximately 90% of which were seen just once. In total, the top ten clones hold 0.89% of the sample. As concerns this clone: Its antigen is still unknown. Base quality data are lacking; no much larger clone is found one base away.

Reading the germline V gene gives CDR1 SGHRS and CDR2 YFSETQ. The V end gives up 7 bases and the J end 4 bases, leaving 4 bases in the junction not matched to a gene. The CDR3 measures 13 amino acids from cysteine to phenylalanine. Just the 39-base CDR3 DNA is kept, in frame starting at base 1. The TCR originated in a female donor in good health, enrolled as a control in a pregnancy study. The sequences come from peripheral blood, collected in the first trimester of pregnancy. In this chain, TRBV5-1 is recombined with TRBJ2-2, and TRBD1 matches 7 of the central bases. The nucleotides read TGCGCCAGCGACAGGGTCGGCACCGGGGAGCTGTTTTTT. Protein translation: CASDRVGTGELFF.